This is a list of T cell receptor beta chains from one sample in a study of STAT3 mutations in large granular lymphocyte leukemia. Libraries were prepared by immunoSEQ multiplex PCR; TCRdb keeps only in-frame clonotypes and omits some of them. The data show approximately 45,000 clones, 81% seen once. Specimen: PBMCs. All receptors come from a human donor with T large granular lymphocyte leukemia. Some clones in this sample may be carry-over from other donors' samples. Each CDR3 is given with its conserved first and last residue. Each record gives: D gene, clone size, V gene, J gene, CDR3 protein, CDR3 DNA. A D gene is named only where the DNA matches it firmly. Expanded clones are given a class, and other clones once, few, many or no size at all.

D: NA; size: NA; V: TRBV5-6; J: TRBJ2-2; CDR3: CASSPVQESGELFF; DNA: TGTGCCAGCAGCCCGGTTCAAGAGTCCGGGGAGCTGTTTTTT
D: NA; size: NA; V: TRBV5-1; J: TRBJ2-2; CDR3: CASSLVGVLIGGELFF; DNA: TGCGCCAGCAGCTTGGTGGGGGTCTTGATCGGCGGGGAGCTGTTTTTT
D: TRBD1; size: few; V: TRBV28; J: TRBJ1-5; CDR3: CATRGSNQPQHF; DNA: TGTGCCACCAGGGGGAGCAATCAGCCCCAGCATTTT
D: NA; size: NA; V: TRBV7-2; J: TRBJ1-2; CDR3: CASLPGQGSYGYTF; DNA: TGTGCCAGTCTACCGGGTCAGGGCAGCTATGGCTACACCTTC
D: NA; size: NA; V: TRBV28; J: TRBJ2-1; CDR3: CASSSASGLRNHEQFF; DNA: TGTGCCAGCAGTTCCGCTTCAGGGTTACGCAATCACGAGCAGTTCTTC
D: NA; size: NA; V: TRBV4-1; J: TRBJ2-4; CDR3: CASSSRLEGGKNIQYF; DNA: TGCGCCAGCAGCTCCCGCCTGGAAGGTGGCAAAAACATTCAGTACTTC
D: NA; size: few; V: TRBV9; J: TRBJ1-2; CDR3: CASRDTSNYGYTF; DNA: TGTGCCAGCAGGGACACTTCCAACTATGGCTACACCTTC
D: TRBD1; size: NA; V: TRBV7-9; J: TRBJ2-3; CDR3: CASSYRGSTDTQYF; DNA: TGTGCCAGCAGCTACAGGGGAAGCACAGATACGCAGTATTTT
D: NA; size: once; V: TRBV7-8; J: TRBJ1-2; CDR3: CASSLGWVTRAGFNYGYTF; DNA: TGTGCCAGCAGCCTGGGGTGGGTCACACGCGCCGGATTTAACTATGGCTACACCTTC
D: NA; size: NA; V: TRBV11-2; J: TRBJ2-3; CDR3: CASSLIVDTQYF; DNA: TGTGCCAGCAGCTTAATCGTGGATACGCAGTATTTT
D: NA; size: NA; V: TRBV10-2; J: TRBJ2-5; CDR3: CASSESPIGTQYF; DNA: TGCGCCAGCAGTGAGTCACCGATTGGGACCCAGTACTTC